Each of the 8 T cell receptor beta chains below was sequenced from the same sample in a study of T cell responses to AZD1222 COVID-19 vaccine. Profiling relied on immunoSEQ multiplex PCR, and the TCRdb table lists in-frame clones only, not all of them. This sample has approximately 140,000 clones; 93% occur once, and the top ten carry around 1.9%. The source material was peripheral blood, sampled on day 0 of AZD1222 vaccination. The receptor set was obtained from an adult in good health.

J is TRBJ1-1 and V is TRBV7-2; no clear D. There are 13 residues in the CDR3. V shed 0 bases and J shed 5 bases, with 7 bases lying between them. Germline values: CDR1 SGHTA, CDR2 FQGNSA. Written as DNA, the CDR3 is TGTGCCAGCAGCTTAGCGCGGGAGACTGAAGCTTTCTTT. It codes for CASSLARETEAFF.

The genes are TRBV6-5 and TRBJ1-6; TRBD1 might be the D (6 bases). The germline CDR1 and CDR2 sequences are MNHEY and SVGAGI. Trimming took 0 bases from V and 7 from J, leaving 10 bases between them. The length of the CDR3 is 15 residues. CDR3: CASSYSGQINSPLHF. CDR3 coding DNA: TGTGCCAGCAGTTACTCGGGACAAATAAATTCACCCCTCCACTTT.

The chain recombines TRBV2 with TRBJ2-2; D perhaps matches TRBD1 (5 bases). Per the germline V gene, CDR1 is SNHLY and CDR2 is FYNNEI. With 6 bases removed from V and 4 bases from J, the gap between germline ends came to 9 bases. This CDR3 spans 13 amino acids. The CDR3 region is CASSPTATGELFF. The CDR3 DNA follows: TGTGCCAGCAGCCCGACAGCCACCGGGGAGCTGTTTTTT. The full variable domain, rest sourced from reference TRBV2 and TRBJ2-2, is EPEVTQTPSHQVTQMGQEVILRCVPISNHLYFYWYRQILGQKVEFLVSFYNNEISEKSEIFDDQFSVERPDGSNFTLKIRSTKLEDSAMYFCASSPTATGELFFGEGSRLTVL.

The V gene is TRBV12-3 or TRBV12-4, the J gene TRBJ1-1; D unresolved. This CDR3 contains 12 residues. V shed 6 bases and J shed 6 bases, with 11 bases lying between them. CDR3 sequence: CASSLVEAEAFF. CDR3 nucleotide sequence: TGTGCCAGCAGCCTTGTCGAAGCTGAAGCTTTCTTT.

The chain uses TRBV3-1 (or the pseudogene TRBV3-2) and TRBJ2-1; 11 bases agree with TRBD2. This CDR3 is 18 amino acids long. J gave up 0 bases and V 1 base, and 5 bases lay outside the gene matches. Per germline, CDR1 LGHDT and CDR2 YNNKEL (reference sequence). CDR3 bases: TGTGCCAGCAGCCAAGGGCTAGCGGGGGGCTACTCCTACAATGAGCAGTTCTTC. It encodes CASSQGLAGGYSYNEQFF.

The V call is TRBV3-1 (or the pseudogene TRBV3-2), the J call TRBJ2-3; D uncertain. The CDR3 is 13 residues long. The V gene lost 0 bases and the J gene lost 8 bases, with 9 bases spanning the gap. Germline CDR1 LGHDT, CDR2 YNNKEL (reference sequence). CDR3 region: CASSQEIRSTQYF. For the CDR3, the DNA is TGTGCCAGCAGCCAAGAAATACGGAGTACGCAGTATTTT.

The chain uses TRBV7-3 and TRBJ2-5; 7 bases fit TRBD1. V shed 1 base and J 5 bases; nucleotides not matched to a gene: 7. Germline V CDR1 and CDR2: SGHTA, FQGTGA. This CDR3 is 15 amino acids long. This chain's CDR3 is CASSLRDSPGETQYF. The DNA of the CDR3 is TGTGCCAGCAGCTTAAGGGACAGCCCGGGGGAGACCCAGTACTTC. The full variable domain, with the rest looked up from reference TRBV7-3 and TRBJ2-5, is GAGVSQTPSNKVTEKGKYVELRCDPISGHTALYWYRQSLGQGPEFLIYFQGTGAADDSGLPNDRFFAVRPEGSVSTLKIQRTERGDSAVYLCASSLRDSPGETQYFGPGTRLLVL.

This clone has a single count. V gene TRBV30 combines with J gene TRBJ2-7; 7 bases are shared with TRBD1. In germline, CDR1 is GTSNPN, CDR2 SVGIG (reference sequence). This CDR3 region has 11 residues. After removal of 5 bases from V and 6 bases from J, the junction contained 4 bases not matched to a gene. The CDR3 loop reads CAWGTVGEQYF. CDR3 DNA sequence: TGTGCCTGGGGGACAGTGGGCGAGCAGTACTTC. Together with reference TRBV30 and TRBJ2-7, the CDR3 gives the full variable domain: SQTIHQWPATLVQPVGSPLSLECTVEGTSNPNLYWYRQAAGRGLQLLFYSVGIGQISSEVPQNLSASRPQDRQFILSSKKLLLSDSGFYLCAWGTVGEQYFGPGTRLTVT.